These 5 T cell receptor beta chains were all obtained from the same sample, sequenced in a study of T-cell memory formation after mild COVID-19. TCRdb re-called the 5' RACE reads through MiXCR, storing one row per CDR3 protein. The table records under 50,000 distinct CDR3 sequences, roughly 27% of them present only once. The specimen sequenced was PBMCs or a T cell subset sorted from them (not recorded which). The source of these receptors is a man younger than 30 who had mild COVID-19 (a few samples of this study predate the infection). Cell type and time point are not known.

The rearrangement uses TRBV25-1 and TRBJ2-1; TRBD2 matches at 10 bases. The junction had 7 bases not matched to a gene; V was cut back by 5 bases and J by 6 bases. CDR1 is MGHDK, CDR2 SYGVNS, per germline. The CDR3 has 15 amino acids. CDR3 amino acids: CASSSSRLAGNEQFF. CDR3 sequence (DNA): TGTGCCAGCAGTTCCTCTCGACTAGCGGGCAATGAGCAGTTCTTC.

This chain links TRBV20-1 with TRBJ2-1; 9 bases line up with TRBD2. Germline trimming cut 0 bases from V and 10 bases from J; bases unmatched to any gene: 10. The CDR3 contains 15 residues. CDR1 and CDR2 (germline): DFQATT, SNEGSKA (reference sequence). The CDR3 protein is CSARDLTSGLREQFF. CDR3 sequence (DNA): TGCAGTGCTAGAGATTTGACTAGCGGCCTTAGGGAGCAGTTCTTC.

The genes are TRBV5-1 and TRBJ2-7; no definite D call. Germline V CDR1 and CDR2: SGHRS, YFSETQ. CDR3 length: 12 residues. Between the trimmed V and J ends, which lost 1 base and 7 bases, there was a span of 9 bases. This CDR3 reads CASSLLGGEQYV. The CDR3 DNA sequence: TGCGCCAGCAGCTTGTTAGGTGGGGAGCAGTACGTC.

This clonotype was seen only a few times. V and J are TRBV4-1 and TRBJ2-7; D is unclear. The CDR3 sequence is 13 residues long. The germline CDR1 and CDR2 sequences are MGHRA and YSYEKL. Trimming stripped 1 base from V and 7 bases from J, with 11 bases between. The CDR3 is CASSQAEASEQYF. The CDR3 bases are TGCGCCAGCAGCCAAGCCGAAGCGTCAGAGCAGTACTTC.

V gene TRBV3-1 combines with J gene TRBJ2-5; D not certain. Looked up from germline, CDR1 is LGHDT and CDR2 is YNNKEL (reference sequence). The CDR3 loop spans 14 amino acids. The V and J ends lost 1 base and 1 base respectively, with 7 bases between them. In DNA, the CDR3 is TGTGCCAGCAGCCAAGGTTCTCTCCAAGAGACCCAGTACTTC. Translated: CASSQGSLQETQYF.